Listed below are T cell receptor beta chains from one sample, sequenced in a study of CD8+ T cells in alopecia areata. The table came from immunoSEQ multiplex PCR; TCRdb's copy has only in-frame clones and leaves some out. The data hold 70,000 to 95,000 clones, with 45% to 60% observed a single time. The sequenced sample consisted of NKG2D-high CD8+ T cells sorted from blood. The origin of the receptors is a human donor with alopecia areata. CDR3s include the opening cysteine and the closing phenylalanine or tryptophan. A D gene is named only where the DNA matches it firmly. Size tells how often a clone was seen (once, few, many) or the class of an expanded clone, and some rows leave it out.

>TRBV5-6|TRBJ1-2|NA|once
TGTGCCAGCAGCTTGCAGGGAATACTAGCCTATGGCTACACCTTC
CASSLQGILAYGYTF
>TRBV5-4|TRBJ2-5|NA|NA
TGTGCCAGCAGTCGACGGGGGAATCAAGAGACCCAGTACTTC
CASSRRGNQETQYF
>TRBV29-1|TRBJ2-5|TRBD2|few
TGCAGCGTTGATCATCTAGCGGGAGTAGGAGAGACCCAGTACTTC
CSVDHLAGVGETQYF
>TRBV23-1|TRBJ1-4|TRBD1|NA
TGCGCCAGCAGTCAATCCGGACAGGGGGTAACGGGTTCTAATGAAAAACTGTTTTTT
CASSQSGQGVTGSNEKLFF
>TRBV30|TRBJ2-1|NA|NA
TGTGCCTGGAAGGTGTCACTAGTCGGTGAGCAGTTCTTC
CAWKVSLVGEQFF
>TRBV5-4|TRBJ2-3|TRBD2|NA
TGTGCCAGCAGCTTGGAGGGCGCGGGGGGGCAAGATACGCAGTATTTT
CASSLEGAGGQDTQYF
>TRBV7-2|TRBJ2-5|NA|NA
TGTGCCAGCAGCTTAGACGGGGGAGATCATGAGACCCAGTACTTC
CASSLDGGDHETQYF
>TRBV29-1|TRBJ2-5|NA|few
TGCAGCGTTGAAACAGGGGGGGACCAAGAGACCCAGTACTTC
CSVETGGDQETQYF
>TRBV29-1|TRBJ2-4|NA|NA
TGCAGCACCCAGGACAGAGCCAAAAACATTCAGTACTTC
CSTQDRAKNIQYF
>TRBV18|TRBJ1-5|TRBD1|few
TGTGCCAGTACCGGGACAGAGAATCAGCCCCAGCATTTT
CASTGTENQPQHF
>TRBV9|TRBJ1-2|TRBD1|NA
TGTGCCAGCAGCGGAGCCCGGACAGGGACGTACTATGGCTACACCTTC
CASSGARTGTYYGYTF
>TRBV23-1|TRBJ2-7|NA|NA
TGCGCCAGCAACCAGGGGTTAGCCTACGAGCAGTACTTC
CASNQGLAYEQYF
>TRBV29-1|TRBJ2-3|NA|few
TGCAGCGTTGTACGAAACAGTCCCAGCACAGATACGCAGTATTTT
CSVVRNSPSTDTQYF
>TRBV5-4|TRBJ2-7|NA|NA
TGTGCCAGCAGCGCGGAGACATCCTACGAGCAGTACTTC
CASSAETSYEQYF
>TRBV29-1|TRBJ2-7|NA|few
TGCAGCGTTGAAGATCAAGAAGAAGGCAATAGCTACGAGCAGTACTTC
CSVEDQEEGNSYEQYF
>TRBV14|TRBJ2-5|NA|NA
TGTGCCAGCAGCCAAGTCTCCAGGGAGACCCAGTACTTC
CASSQVSRETQYF
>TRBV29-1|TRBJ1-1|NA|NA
TGCAGCCCAGAGGGGAACACTGAAGCTTTCTTT
CSPEGNTEAFF
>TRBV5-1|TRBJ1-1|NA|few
TGCGCCAGCAGCTTGAGGGGCTCGACCACTGAAGCTTTCTTT
CASSLRGSTTEAFF
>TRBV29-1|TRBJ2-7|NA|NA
TGCAGCGTTGAAGTACAGGGCTACGAGCAGTACTTC
CSVEVQGYEQYF
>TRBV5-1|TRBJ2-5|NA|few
TGCGCCAGCAGCTTGGCGAGGGGCGGAGAGACCCAGTACTTC
CASSLARGGETQYF
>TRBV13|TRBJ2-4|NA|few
TGTGCCAGCAGCGCCGGCCCGGGACCTGGGAACATTCAGTACTTC
CASSAGPGPGNIQYF
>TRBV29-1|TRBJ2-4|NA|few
TGCAGCGCCGAGGGGGAAGCCAAAAACATTCAGTACTTC
CSAEGEAKNIQYF
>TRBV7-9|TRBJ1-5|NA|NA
TGTGCCAGCAGCCCGGTGGTGCAGGGGCCGCTAGGTCAGCCCCAGCATTTT
CASSPVVQGPLGQPQHF
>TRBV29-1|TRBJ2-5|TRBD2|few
TGCAGCGTCCTACTTACTAGCGGGAGGAACTCCCAGTACTTC
CSVLLTSGRNSQYF
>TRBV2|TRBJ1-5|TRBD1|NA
TGTGCCAGCAGGGACTCGGACAGGGGGAATCAGCCCCAGCATTTT
CASRDSDRGNQPQHF
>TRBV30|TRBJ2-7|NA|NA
TGTGCCTGGGCGGGACAGAGATACGAGCAGTACTTC
CAWAGQRYEQYF
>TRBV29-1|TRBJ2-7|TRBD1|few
TGCAGTGGGGGACAGAGTTCTTACGAGCAGTACTTC
CSGGQSSYEQYF
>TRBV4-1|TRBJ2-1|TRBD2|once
TGCGCCAGCAGCCAAGAAGTGGTCCTCCTAGCGGGGGTTTCCTACAATGAGCAGTTCTTC
CASSQEVVLLAGVSYNEQFF
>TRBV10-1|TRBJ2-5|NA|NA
TGCGCCAGCAGTGAGGACCCAGGAGAGACCCAGTACTTC
CASSEDPGETQYF
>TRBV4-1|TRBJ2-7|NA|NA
TGCGCCAGCAGCCAAGTGGTGTTGGAAAACTACGAGCAGTACTTC
CASSQVVLENYEQYF
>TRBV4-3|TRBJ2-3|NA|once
TGCGCCAGCAGCCACCGAACCGAAGACAGAAAGAACACAGATACGCAGTATTTT
CASSHRTEDRKNTDTQYF
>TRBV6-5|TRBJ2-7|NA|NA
TGTGCCAGCAGTTACAGAGGCGAGCAGTACTTC
CASSYRGEQYF
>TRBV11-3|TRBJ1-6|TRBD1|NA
TGTGCCAGCAGCCACGGGAAGCGGACAGGGGGCTATAATTCACCCCTCCACTTT
CASSHGKRTGGYNSPLHF
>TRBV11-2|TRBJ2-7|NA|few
TGTGCCAGCAGCTTAGGTTCCGGGTCTCGGTACGAGCAGTACTTC
CASSLGSGSRYEQYF
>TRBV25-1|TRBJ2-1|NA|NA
TGTGCCAGCAGTTGGGGGAGTCTCGGCAATGAGCAGTTCTTC
CASSWGSLGNEQFF
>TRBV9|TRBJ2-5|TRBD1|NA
TGTGCCAGCAGCGTAGACACAGGGGCAGAGACCCAGTACTTC
CASSVDTGAETQYF
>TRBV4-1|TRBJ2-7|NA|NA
TGCGCCAGCAGCCTCCTGGATGTAGGGGCCTACGAGCAGTACTTC
CASSLLDVGAYEQYF
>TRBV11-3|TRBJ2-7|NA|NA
TGTGCCAGCAGCTTCACCGGGCCATCCTACGAGCAGTACTTC
CASSFTGPSYEQYF
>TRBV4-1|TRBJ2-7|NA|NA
TGCGCCAGCAGCCAAGCTGAGGGGGGATTCTACGAGCAGTACTTC
CASSQAEGGFYEQYF
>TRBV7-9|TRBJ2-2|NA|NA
TGTGCCAGCAGCTCGGAGGGCCGGTACACCGGGGAGCTGTTTTTT
CASSSEGRYTGELFF
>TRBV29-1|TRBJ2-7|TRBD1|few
TGCAGCGTTGAATTTGTAGATCATGCTGGGACAGCTACCCCCTACGAGCAGTACTTC
CSVEFVDHAGTATPYEQYF
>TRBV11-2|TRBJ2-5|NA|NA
TGTGCCAGCAGCTTCGGGGCCGGTGAAGAGACCCAGTACTTC
CASSFGAGEETQYF
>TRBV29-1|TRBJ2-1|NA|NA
TGCAGCGCCACCTACAATGAGCAGTTCTTC
CSATYNEQFF
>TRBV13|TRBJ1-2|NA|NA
TGTGCCAGCAGCTTAGCCACCTTTCAAAGCTATGGCTACACCTTC
CASSLATFQSYGYTF
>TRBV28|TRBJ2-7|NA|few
TGTGCCAGCAGGCGGGCATACAGCCGCCCCCACGAGCAGTACTTC
CASRRAYSRPHEQYF
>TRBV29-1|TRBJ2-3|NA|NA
TGCAGCCCCACCCTCAGGTCAGGGGACGCAGCAGATACGCAGTATTTT
CSPTLRSGDAADTQYF
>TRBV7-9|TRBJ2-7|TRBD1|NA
TGTGCCAGCAGCCCCAAGGGGGCCTCCTACGAGCAGTACTTC
CASSPKGASYEQYF
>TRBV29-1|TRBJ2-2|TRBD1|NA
TGCAGCGTTACAGGGGCCAACACCGGGGAGCTGTTTTTT
CSVTGANTGELFF
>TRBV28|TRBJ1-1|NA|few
TGTGCCAGCATTTTTGGAGGGGGTGATACTGAAGCTTTCTTT
CASIFGGGDTEAFF
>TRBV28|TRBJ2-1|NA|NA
TGTGCCAGCAGTAACCGATATTACAATGAGCAGTTCTTC
CASSNRYYNEQFF
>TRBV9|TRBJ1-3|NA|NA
TGTGCCAGCAGCGCCTTCACGGGAAACACCATATATTTT
CASSAFTGNTIYF
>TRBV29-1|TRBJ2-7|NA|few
TGCAGCGTTGAATCCCGACCGTTCTACGAGCAGTACTTC
CSVESRPFYEQYF
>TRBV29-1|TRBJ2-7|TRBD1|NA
TGCAGCGTAGGAGGGACAGGGGAATCCTACGAGCAGTACTTC
CSVGGTGESYEQYF
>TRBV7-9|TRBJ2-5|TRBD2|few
TGTGCCAGCAGCTCGGAGGGGACTAGCGGGAGGGTGGTCGGAGAGACCCAGTACTTC
CASSSEGTSGRVVGETQYF